The rows below give T cell receptor beta chains drawn from one sample of a study of beta chain features in type 1 diabetes. This table comes from immunoSEQ multiplex PCR, and its TCRdb copy is limited to in-frame clones, with some not included. The repertoire holds over 650,000 clones, with over 12% as singletons. Input material: naive CD4+ T cells from blood. Receptors originate from a man aged 18 to 30 with type 1 diabetes. Both conserved end residues are part of each CDR3. The order of the fields is CDR3 protein, CDR3 DNA, V gene, D gene, J gene, clone size. A D gene is named only where the DNA matches it firmly. Part of the rows lack a size; the others show once, few, many or a class for expanded clones.

CDR3aa: CASSPGRDQPQHF
CDR3nt: TGTGCCAGCTCACCCGGACGGGATCAGCCCCAGCATTTT
v_gene: TRBV18
d_gene: .
j_gene: TRBJ1-5
abundance: .

CDR3aa: CASRETQQETQYF
CDR3nt: TGTGCCAGCAGGGAGACACAGCAAGAGACCCAGTACTTC
v_gene: TRBV2
d_gene: .
j_gene: TRBJ2-5
abundance: .

CDR3aa: CAHGETQYF
CDR3nt: TGTGCTCACGGGGAGACCCAGTACTTC
v_gene: TRBV7-9
d_gene: .
j_gene: TRBJ2-5
abundance: few

CDR3aa: CAWSVLTAPTGELFF
CDR3nt: TGTGCCTGGAGTGTCTTGACAGCTCCTACGGGGGAGCTGTTTTTT
v_gene: TRBV30
d_gene: .
j_gene: TRBJ2-2
abundance: .

CDR3aa: CASMGGRNYNEQFF
CDR3nt: TGTGCCAGCATGGGGGGACGGAATTACAATGAGCAGTTCTTC
v_gene: TRBV28
d_gene: .
j_gene: TRBJ2-1
abundance: few

CDR3aa: CASSPPARERYEQYF
CDR3nt: TGTGCCAGCTCACCACCGGCCCGGGAGAGGTACGAGCAGTACTTC
v_gene: TRBV18
d_gene: .
j_gene: TRBJ2-7
abundance: few

CDR3aa: CASSRGQGETQYF
CDR3nt: TGCGCCAGCAGCCGAGGACAGGGAGAGACCCAGTACTTC
v_gene: TRBV4-1
d_gene: TRBD1
j_gene: TRBJ2-5
abundance: few

CDR3aa: CASSLEQGSSNYGYTF
CDR3nt: TGCGCCAGCAGCTTAGAACAGGGCAGTTCTAACTATGGCTACACCTTC
v_gene: TRBV5-1
d_gene: .
j_gene: TRBJ1-2
abundance: .

CDR3aa: CAWRWSSYNEQFF
CDR3nt: TGTGCCTGGAGGTGGAGCTCCTACAATGAGCAGTTCTTC
v_gene: TRBV30
d_gene: .
j_gene: TRBJ2-1
abundance: .

CDR3aa: CASSLVGSTDTQYF
CDR3nt: TGTGCCAGCAGCTTAGTCGGGAGCACAGATACGCAGTATTTT
v_gene: TRBV11-2
d_gene: .
j_gene: TRBJ2-3
abundance: .

CDR3aa: CAISEGTTSGNQPQHF
CDR3nt: TGTGCCATCAGTGAGGGGACCACTAGTGGCAATCAGCCCCAGCATTTT
v_gene: TRBV10-3
d_gene: .
j_gene: TRBJ1-5
abundance: few

CDR3aa: CAWSRAGANYGYTF
CDR3nt: TGTGCCTGGAGTAGGGCAGGGGCTAACTATGGCTACACCTTC
v_gene: TRBV30
d_gene: .
j_gene: TRBJ1-2
abundance: .

CDR3aa: CASSSMDTRRKQPQHF
CDR3nt: TGTGCCAGCAGCTCGATGGACACGAGGAGAAAACAGCCCCAGCATTTT
v_gene: TRBV5-6
d_gene: .
j_gene: TRBJ1-5
abundance: few

CDR3aa: CASSGQPIEAFF
CDR3nt: TGTGCCAGCTCAGGACAGCCGATTGAAGCTTTCTTT
v_gene: TRBV18
d_gene: .
j_gene: TRBJ1-1
abundance: few

CDR3aa: CASSVATGPDYEQYF
CDR3nt: TGTGCCAGCAGCGTAGCTACCGGACCCGATTACGAGCAGTACTTC
v_gene: TRBV9
d_gene: .
j_gene: TRBJ2-7
abundance: .

CDR3aa: CASSSGQGVYEQYF
CDR3nt: TGTGCCAGCAGTTCCGGACAGGGGGTTTACGAGCAGTACTTC
v_gene: TRBV28
d_gene: TRBD1
j_gene: TRBJ2-7
abundance: .

CDR3aa: CSVSLLAAYEQYF
CDR3nt: TGCAGCGTTTCATTACTAGCGGCCTACGAGCAGTACTTC
v_gene: TRBV29-1
d_gene: TRBD2
j_gene: TRBJ2-7
abundance: .

CDR3aa: CAWSFGTGTGSEAFF
CDR3nt: TGTGCCTGGAGTTTCGGGACAGGGACAGGCTCTGAAGCTTTCTTT
v_gene: TRBV30
d_gene: TRBD1
j_gene: TRBJ1-1
abundance: .

CDR3aa: CAISESKGLALSYEQYF
CDR3nt: TGTGCCATCAGTGAAAGTAAGGGACTAGCGCTTTCCTACGAGCAGTACTTC
v_gene: TRBV10-3
d_gene: TRBD2
j_gene: TRBJ2-7
abundance: .

CDR3aa: CASRAGSAGNQPQHF
CDR3nt: TGTGCCAGCAGGGCAGGGTCGGCGGGCAATCAGCCCCAGCATTTT
v_gene: TRBV6-1
d_gene: .
j_gene: TRBJ1-5
abundance: few

CDR3aa: CASSLGLAGANVLTF
CDR3nt: TGTGCCAGCAGCTTAGGGCTTGCTGGGGCCAACGTCCTGACTTTC
v_gene: TRBV11-2
d_gene: .
j_gene: TRBJ2-6
abundance: few

CDR3aa: CASKGPLQAYEQYF
CDR3nt: TGTGCCAGCAAAGGTCCATTACAGGCCTACGAGCAGTACTTC
v_gene: TRBV28
d_gene: .
j_gene: TRBJ2-7
abundance: .

CDR3aa: CASSTPDRGRDTQYF
CDR3nt: TGTGCCAGCAGTACCCCCGACAGGGGCCGGGATACGCAGTATTTT
v_gene: TRBV25-1
d_gene: TRBD1
j_gene: TRBJ2-3
abundance: few

CDR3aa: CASSDLGDLNYGYTF
CDR3nt: TGTGCCAGCAGTGACTTGGGAGACCTTAACTATGGCTACACCTTC
v_gene: TRBV25-1
d_gene: .
j_gene: TRBJ1-2
abundance: few

CDR3aa: CASSSRQGEPYEQYF
CDR3nt: TGTGCCAGCAGCTCGCGACAGGGGGAGCCCTACGAGCAGTACTTC
v_gene: TRBV7-9
d_gene: TRBD1
j_gene: TRBJ2-7
abundance: .

CDR3aa: CASSPGRGGNSPLHF
CDR3nt: TGTGCCAGCAGCCCGGGGAGGGGGGGCAATTCACCCCTCCACTTT
v_gene: TRBV7-9
d_gene: .
j_gene: TRBJ1-6
abundance: few

CDR3aa: CSGYRAMNTEAFF
CDR3nt: TGCAGCGGATACAGGGCCATGAACACTGAAGCTTTCTTT
v_gene: TRBV29-1
d_gene: .
j_gene: TRBJ1-1
abundance: .

CDR3aa: CASSQGGTGTLYNEQFF
CDR3nt: TGTGCCAGCAGCCAAGGGGGCACCGGGACCCTCTACAATGAGCAGTTCTTC
v_gene: TRBV14
d_gene: .
j_gene: TRBJ2-1
abundance: few

CDR3aa: CASSLQTGGAYEQYF
CDR3nt: TGTGCCAGCAGCTTGCAGACAGGGGGCGCTTACGAGCAGTACTTC
v_gene: TRBV7-2
d_gene: TRBD1
j_gene: TRBJ2-7
abundance: few

CDR3aa: CAWSVRGEAFF
CDR3nt: TGTGCCTGGAGTGTACGCGGGGAGGCTTTCTTT
v_gene: TRBV30
d_gene: .
j_gene: TRBJ1-1
abundance: .

CDR3aa: CASSTETANYGYTF
CDR3nt: TGTGCCAGCAGTACCGAGACAGCCAACTATGGCTACACCTTC
v_gene: TRBV25-1
d_gene: .
j_gene: TRBJ1-2
abundance: .

CDR3aa: CASRSAGTSGYTDTQYF
CDR3nt: TGTGCCAGCAGGTCCGCCGGGACTAGCGGTTACACAGATACGCAGTATTTT
v_gene: TRBV5-4
d_gene: TRBD2
j_gene: TRBJ2-3
abundance: .

CDR3aa: CASSLGQPNTEAFF
CDR3nt: TGTGCCAGCAGCTTAGGACAGCCGAACACTGAAGCTTTCTTT
v_gene: TRBV7-9
d_gene: .
j_gene: TRBJ1-1
abundance: few

CDR3aa: CASRAGPVSYNEQFF
CDR3nt: TGTGCCAGCAGGGCGGGACCGGTCTCCTACAATGAGCAGTTCTTC
v_gene: TRBV6-5
d_gene: .
j_gene: TRBJ2-1
abundance: few

CDR3aa: CAWSVGMNTEAFF
CDR3nt: TGTGCCTGGAGTGTTGGGATGAACACTGAAGCTTTCTTT
v_gene: TRBV30
d_gene: .
j_gene: TRBJ1-1
abundance: few

CDR3aa: CASSLVGHSSYEQYF
CDR3nt: TGTGCCAGCAGCTTGGTTGGTCATTCCTCCTACGAGCAGTACTTC
v_gene: TRBV5-4
d_gene: .
j_gene: TRBJ2-7
abundance: .

CDR3aa: CATSRVIELDQPQHF
CDR3nt: TGTGCCACCAGCAGAGTAATAGAGCTGGACCAGCCCCAGCATTTT
v_gene: TRBV15
d_gene: .
j_gene: TRBJ1-5
abundance: .

CDR3aa: CAWWGVPVTEAFF
CDR3nt: TGTGCCTGGTGGGGCGTTCCCGTCACTGAAGCTTTCTTT
v_gene: TRBV30
d_gene: .
j_gene: TRBJ1-1
abundance: few

CDR3aa: CASSYSGVNDQPQHF
CDR3nt: TGTGCCAGCAGTTACTCGGGCGTCAACGATCAGCCCCAGCATTTT
v_gene: TRBV6-5
d_gene: .
j_gene: TRBJ1-5
abundance: few

CDR3aa: CAWSQGLAGFYNEQFF
CDR3nt: TGTGCCTGGAGCCAGGGACTAGCGGGTTTTTACAATGAGCAGTTCTTC
v_gene: TRBV30
d_gene: TRBD2
j_gene: TRBJ2-1
abundance: few

CDR3aa: CASSFSSPRADTQYF
CDR3nt: TGTGCCAGCAGCTTCTCTTCCCCGCGGGCAGATACGCAGTATTTT
v_gene: TRBV5-4
d_gene: .
j_gene: TRBJ2-3
abundance: .

CDR3aa: CASTAFGRQETQYF
CDR3nt: TGTGCCAGCACCGCGTTCGGCAGACAAGAGACCCAGTACTTC
v_gene: TRBV27
d_gene: .
j_gene: TRBJ2-5
abundance: few

CDR3aa: CASSTAGSGRGPDTQYF
CDR3nt: TGTGCCAGCAGTACCGCCGGTAGCGGGAGAGGCCCAGATACGCAGTATTTT
v_gene: TRBV27
d_gene: TRBD2
j_gene: TRBJ2-3
abundance: .

CDR3aa: CASSDSSGRSRKQYF
CDR3nt: TGTGCCAGCAGTGATAGTAGCGGGAGGTCGAGAAAGCAGTATTTT
v_gene: TRBV2
d_gene: TRBD2
j_gene: TRBJ2-3
abundance: .

CDR3aa: CASSRQTHSGRAGYEQYF
CDR3nt: TGTGCCAGCAGCCGGCAAACCCATAGCGGGAGGGCCGGCTACGAGCAGTACTTC
v_gene: TRBV5-6
d_gene: TRBD2
j_gene: TRBJ2-7
abundance: .

CDR3aa: CASSRYREALGELFF
CDR3nt: TGTGCCAGCAGCCGATACAGGGAGGCACTCGGGGAGCTGTTTTTT
v_gene: TRBV7-9
d_gene: .
j_gene: TRBJ2-2
abundance: few

CDR3aa: CASSRKPGGLVSIEQFF
CDR3nt: TGTGCCAGCAGTCGTAAACCCGGTGGACTAGTTTCCATTGAGCAGTTCTTC
v_gene: TRBV27
d_gene: TRBD2
j_gene: TRBJ2-1
abundance: few

CDR3aa: CASSVTGTGHNGQFF
CDR3nt: TGTGCCAGCAGCGTTACCGGGACAGGCCACAATGGGCAGTTCTTC
v_gene: TRBV11-1
d_gene: TRBD1
j_gene: TRBJ2-1
abundance: .

CDR3aa: CAGSTGSPLQYF
CDR3nt: TGTGCCGGCTCTACTGGTAGCCCACTCCAGTACTTC
v_gene: TRBV30
d_gene: .
j_gene: TRBJ2-5
abundance: .

CDR3aa: CASSLDHSYEQYF
CDR3nt: TGTGCCAGCAGTTTGGACCATTCCTACGAGCAGTACTTC
v_gene: TRBV7-2
d_gene: .
j_gene: TRBJ2-7
abundance: .

CDR3aa: CASSVMGQLNTEAFF
CDR3nt: TGTGCCAGCAGCGTCATGGGACAGCTGAACACTGAAGCTTTCTTT
v_gene: TRBV9
d_gene: TRBD1
j_gene: TRBJ1-1
abundance: .

CDR3aa: CATFSGSNEQFF
CDR3nt: TGTGCCACTTTTAGCGGGAGCAATGAGCAGTTCTTC
v_gene: TRBV10-3
d_gene: TRBD2
j_gene: TRBJ2-1
abundance: few

CDR3aa: CASSGGTSNYGYTF
CDR3nt: TGTGCCAGCAGTGGCGGGACATCCAACTATGGCTACACCTTC
v_gene: TRBV21-1
d_gene: .
j_gene: TRBJ1-2
abundance: few

CDR3aa: CASSFLLDITYEQYF
CDR3nt: TGTGCCAGCAGTTTCCTATTGGACATTACCTACGAGCAGTACTTC
v_gene: TRBV7-2
d_gene: .
j_gene: TRBJ2-7
abundance: few